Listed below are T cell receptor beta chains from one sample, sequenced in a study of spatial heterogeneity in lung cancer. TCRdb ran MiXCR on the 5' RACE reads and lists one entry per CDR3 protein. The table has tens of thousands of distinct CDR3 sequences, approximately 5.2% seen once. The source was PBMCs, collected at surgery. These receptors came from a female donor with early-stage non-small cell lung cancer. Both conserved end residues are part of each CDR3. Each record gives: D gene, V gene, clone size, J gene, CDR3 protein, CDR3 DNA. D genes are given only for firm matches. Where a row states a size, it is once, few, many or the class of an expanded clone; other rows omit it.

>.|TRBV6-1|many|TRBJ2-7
CASFRTLPYEQYF
TGTGCCAGCTTCCGGACGCTCCCCTACGAGCAGTACTTC
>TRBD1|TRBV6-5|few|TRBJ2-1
CASKYTGGSYNEQFF
TGTGCCAGCAAATATACAGGGGGCAGCTACAATGAGCAGTTCTTC
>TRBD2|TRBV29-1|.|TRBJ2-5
CSVWGGEETQYF
TGCAGCGTTTGGGGAGGGGAAGAGACCCAGTACTTC
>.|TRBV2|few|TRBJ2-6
CASSVDSNSGANVLTF
TGTGCCAGCAGCGTCGACAGCAACTCTGGGGCCAACGTCCTGACTTTC
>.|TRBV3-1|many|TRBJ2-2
CASSHGGELFF
TGTGCCAGCAGCCACGGCGGGGAGCTGTTTTTT
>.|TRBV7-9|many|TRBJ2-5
CASSLASGGMETQYF
TGTGCCAGCAGCTTAGCGTCTGGGGGTATGGAGACCCAGTACTTC
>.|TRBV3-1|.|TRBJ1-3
CASSQVSGLSGNTIYF
TGTGCCAGCAGCCAAGTGTCCGGGCTCTCTGGAAACACCATATATTTT
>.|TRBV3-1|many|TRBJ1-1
CASSQGEANTEAFF
TGTGCCAGCAGCCAAGGCGAGGCGAACACTGAAGCTTTCTTT
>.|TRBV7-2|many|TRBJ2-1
CASSLYHEQFF
TGTGCCAGCAGCCTATACCATGAGCAGTTCTTC
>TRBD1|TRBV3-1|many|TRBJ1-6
CASSQVQGNSPLHF
TGTGCCAGCAGCCAAGTACAGGGGAATTCACCCCTCCACTTT
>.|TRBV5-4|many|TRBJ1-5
CASSFTGPGTTNQPQHF
TGTGCCAGCAGCTTTACCGGACCCGGGACTACCAATCAGCCCCAGCATTTT
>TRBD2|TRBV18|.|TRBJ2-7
CASSPYGLAVYEQYF
TGTGCCAGCTCACCATATGGCCTAGCGGTCTACGAGCAGTACTTC
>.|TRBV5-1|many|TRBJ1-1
CASSLVAGWMNTEAFF
TGCGCCAGCAGCTTGGTCGCAGGCTGGATGAACACTGAAGCTTTCTTT
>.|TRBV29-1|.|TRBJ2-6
CSVEPYSGANVLTF
TGCAGCGTTGAACCGTACTCTGGGGCCAACGTCCTGACTTTC
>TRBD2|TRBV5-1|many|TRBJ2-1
CASSFSGFPNEQFF
TGCGCCAGCAGCTTTAGCGGGTTCCCCAATGAGCAGTTCTTC
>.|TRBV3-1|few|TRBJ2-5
CASSLLLVGETQYF
TGTGCCAGCAGTCTCCTTCTGGTTGGAGAGACCCAGTACTTC
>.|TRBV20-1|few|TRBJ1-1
CSAKIHRSRMNTEAFF
TGCAGTGCTAAAATTCACCGGTCCAGAATGAACACTGAAGCTTTCTTT
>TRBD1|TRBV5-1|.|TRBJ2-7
CASSAGQGASVGEQYF
TGCGCCAGCAGCGCCGGACAGGGGGCTTCTGTTGGAGAGCAGTACTTC
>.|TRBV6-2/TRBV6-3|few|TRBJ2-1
CASSYPPRGGEQFF
TGTGCCAGCAGTTACCCCCCCAGGGGCGGTGAGCAGTTCTTC
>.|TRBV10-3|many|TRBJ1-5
CAINVPGDDNQPQHF
TGTGCCATCAATGTGCCAGGGGATGATAATCAGCCCCAGCATTTT
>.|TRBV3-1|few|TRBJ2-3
CASSRWARPMDTQYF
TGTGCCAGCAGCCGATGGGCGCGGCCCATGGATACGCAGTATTTT
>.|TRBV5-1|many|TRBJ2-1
CASSLGGADEQFF
TGCGCCAGCAGCTTGGGCGGGGCGGATGAGCAGTTCTTC
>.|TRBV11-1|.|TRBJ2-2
CASSGVVQDATGELFF
TGTGCCAGCAGCGGGGTGGTTCAGGATGCCACCGGGGAGCTGTTTTTT
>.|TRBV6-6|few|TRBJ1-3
CASTPGNSGNTIYF
TGTGCCAGCACCCCGGGGAACTCTGGAAACACCATATATTTT
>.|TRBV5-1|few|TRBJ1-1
CASSWRAGEDTEAFF
TGCGCCAGCAGCTGGAGGGCAGGGGAGGACACTGAAGCTTTCTTT
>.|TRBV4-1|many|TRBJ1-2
CASSQGRRAGSNYGYTF
TGCGCCAGCAGCCAAGGACGGCGGGCAGGGTCTAACTATGGCTACACCTTC
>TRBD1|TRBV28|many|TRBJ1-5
CASRRDRRISLPNQPQHF
TGTGCCAGCAGACGGGACAGGCGGATCTCACTCCCTAATCAGCCCCAGCATTTT
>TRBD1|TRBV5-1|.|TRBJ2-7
CASSPRQGVDEQYF
TGCGCCAGCAGCCCCCGACAGGGGGTGGACGAGCAGTACTTC
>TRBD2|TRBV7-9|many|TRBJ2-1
CASRVAGYNEQFF
TGTGCCAGCAGGGTAGCGGGGTACAATGAGCAGTTCTTC
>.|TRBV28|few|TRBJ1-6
CASNLGARTVMNSPLHF
TGTGCCAGCAACCTGGGGGCCAGGACCGTTATGAATTCACCCCTCCACTTT
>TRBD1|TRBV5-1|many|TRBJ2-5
CASSHRQGAIEETQYF
TGCGCCAGCAGCCACCGACAGGGGGCGATTGAAGAGACCCAGTACTTC
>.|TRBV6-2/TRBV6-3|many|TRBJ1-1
CASSYFRLNTEAFF
TGTGCCAGCAGTTACTTTAGATTGAACACTGAAGCTTTCTTT
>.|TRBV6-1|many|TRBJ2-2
CASSEALEGGELFF
TGTGCCAGCAGTGAAGCGCTCGAGGGCGGGGAGCTGTTTTTT
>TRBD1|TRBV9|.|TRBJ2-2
CASSPGGAETGELFF
TGTGCCAGCAGCCCAGGGGGCGCGGAAACCGGGGAGCTGTTTTTT
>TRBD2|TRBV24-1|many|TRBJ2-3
CATSAPGLAGGSDTQYF
TGTGCCACCAGTGCTCCCGGACTAGCGGGGGGCTCAGATACGCAGTATTTT
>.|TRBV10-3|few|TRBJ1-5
CAISEGAGFGQPQHF
TGTGCCATCAGTGAGGGAGCAGGGTTTGGCCAGCCCCAGCATTTT
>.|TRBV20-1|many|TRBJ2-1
CSARGTETYNEQFF
TGCAGTGCTAGAGGGACAGAGACATACAATGAGCAGTTCTTC
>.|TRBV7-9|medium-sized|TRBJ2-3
CASSSPAADTQYF
TGTGCCAGCAGCTCCCCGGCGGCAGATACGCAGTATTTT
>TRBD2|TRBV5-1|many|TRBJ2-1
CASSTGTSGRWDEQFF
TGCGCCAGCAGCACGGGGACTAGCGGGAGGTGGGATGAGCAGTTCTTC
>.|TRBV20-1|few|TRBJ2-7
CSANPLTTYEQYF
TGCAGTGCTAATCCCCTCACCACCTACGAGCAGTACTTC
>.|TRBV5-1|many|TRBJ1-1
CASSLAGTPNTEAFF
TGCGCCAGCAGCTTGGCCGGGACACCCAACACTGAAGCTTTCTTT
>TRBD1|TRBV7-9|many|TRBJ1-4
CASRPGQGEKLFF
TGTGCCAGCAGGCCGGGACAGGGAGAAAAACTGTTTTTT
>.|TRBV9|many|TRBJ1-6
CASSVDWSSPLHF
TGTGCCAGCAGCGTAGATTGGAGTTCACCCCTCCACTTT
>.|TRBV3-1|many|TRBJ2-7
CASSQEAHEQYF
TGTGCCAGCAGCCAAGAGGCCCACGAGCAGTACTTC
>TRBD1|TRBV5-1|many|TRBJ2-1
CASSLGGRGNEQFF
TGCGCCAGCAGCTTGGGCGGCAGGGGGAATGAGCAGTTCTTC
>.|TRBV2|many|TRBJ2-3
CASSEAKAGDTQYF
TGTGCCAGCAGTGAAGCTAAAGCAGGCGATACGCAGTATTTT
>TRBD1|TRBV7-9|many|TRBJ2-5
CASSPGATGDETQYF
TGTGCCAGCAGCCCGGGCGCGACAGGGGACGAGACCCAGTACTTC
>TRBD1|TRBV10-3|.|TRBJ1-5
CAISEGQGGSNQPQHF
TGTGCCATCAGTGAGGGGCAGGGGGGCAGCAATCAGCCCCAGCATTTT
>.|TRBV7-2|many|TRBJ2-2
CASGRDNTGELFF
TGTGCCAGCGGGCGGGACAACACCGGGGAGCTGTTTTTT
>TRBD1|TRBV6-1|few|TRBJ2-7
CASTRPDRIRTYEQYF
TGTGCCAGCACCCGACCGGACAGGATTCGTACCTACGAGCAGTACTTC
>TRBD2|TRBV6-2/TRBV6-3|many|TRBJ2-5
CASSGLAGVETQYF
TGTGCCAGCAGTGGACTAGCGGGAGTGGAGACCCAGTACTTC
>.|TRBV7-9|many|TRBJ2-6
CASSSTSTGANVLTF
TGTGCCAGCAGCTCCACTAGCACTGGGGCCAACGTCCTGACTTTC
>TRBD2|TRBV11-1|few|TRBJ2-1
CASSQTSGDLNEQFF
TGTGCCAGCAGTCAAACTAGCGGGGACCTCAATGAGCAGTTCTTC
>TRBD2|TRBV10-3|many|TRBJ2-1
CAISATSGRTNEQFF
TGTGCCATCAGCGCCACTAGCGGGAGGACCAATGAGCAGTTCTTC